The 15 T cell receptor beta chains given below trace back to one sample, sequenced in a study of radiation and T cells in renal cell carcinoma. Profiling relied on immunoSEQ multiplex PCR, and the TCRdb table lists in-frame clones only, not all of them. The sample includes 100,000 to 150,000 clones, around 90% of them seen just once. Sample time point: blood 2 weeks post-SBRT. Treatment given: 15 Gy SBRT to primary tumor, nephrectomy 4 weeks later. Here the sequenced sample was blood, taken from a patient whose treatment included radiotherapy and nephrectomy. The receptors shown here come from a woman between 65 and 79 years old with renal cell carcinoma.

The gene calls are TRBV9 and TRBJ2-7; D gene unclear. CDR1 SGDLS and CDR2 YYNGEE come from the germline V gene. V lost 0 bases to trimming and J lost 3 bases, with 13 bases between them. The CDR3 contains 15 residues. The DNA of the CDR3 is TGTGCCAGCAGCGTAGCGTACAGCACCGACTACGAGCAGTACTTC. It translates to CASSVAYSTDYEQYF.

The chain combines TRBV5-1 with TRBJ2-5, with D maybe TRBD2 (6 bases). Trimming removed 4 bases from V and 7 bases from J, with 17 bases in between. The length of the CDR3 is 14 residues. Germline V gives CDR1 SGHRS, CDR2 YFSETQ. The DNA of the CDR3 is TGCGCCAGCAGCGCGGAAGGGGAGGTAGGGACCCAGTACTTC. Residues: CASSAEGEVGTQYF.

This clone was detected once. The J gene is TRBJ2-7, the V gene TRBV7-9, with 8 bases that match TRBD2. The V segment lost 5 bases and the J segment 0 bases; nucleotides outside the gene matches: 15. The CDR3 totals 18 residues. Germline assignment: CDR1 SEHNR and CDR2 FQNEAQ (reference sequence). CDR3 sequence (DNA): TGTGCCAGCAGCCCCGGGACTAGGGGAACCTTAAGCTCCTACGAGCAGTACTTC. It is translated as CASSPGTRGTLSSYEQYF.

The chain employs TRBV6-5 and TRBJ1-2; D gene ambiguous. V was shortened by 8 bases and J by 4 bases, with 14 bases between the two germline ends. The CDR3 is 13 amino acids. Looked up from germline, CDR1 is MNHEY and CDR2 is SVGAGI. The CDR3 protein is CASGSDRLYGYTF. In DNA form, the CDR3 reads TGTGCCAGCGGGTCTGACCGACTCTATGGCTACACCTTC.

V and J are TRBV11-1 and TRBJ2-5, with a possible D match to TRBD2 (5 bases). The length of the CDR3 is 16 residues. CDR1 is SGHAT, CDR2 FQDESV, per germline (reference sequence). Between the trimmed V and J ends, which lost 1 base and 1 base, there was a span of 13 bases. The CDR3 sequence: CASSLEPGYVQETQYF. Written as DNA, the CDR3 is TGTGCCAGCAGCTTAGAACCGGGGTACGTCCAAGAGACCCAGTACTTC.

The CDR3 nucleotides read TGCGCCAGCAGCTCTGGGGCCCTAGCGGGCAGTGGCAATGAGCAGTTCTTC. Translation: CASSSGALAGSGNEQFF. The rearrangement uses TRBV5-1 and TRBJ2-1, with 8 bases identical to TRBD2. V was clipped by 3 bases and J by 6 bases; unmatched bases: 14. The CDR3 is 17 residues long. CDR1 and CDR2 (germline): SGHRS, YFSETQ.

This chain joins TRBV5-4 and TRBJ2-1; D possibly corresponds to TRBD1 (6 bases). CDR1 is SGHNT, CDR2 YYREEE, per germline (reference sequence). The V end was cut by 4 bases, the J end by 7 bases, with 12 bases between. This CDR3 is built from 13 residues. This CDR3 is CASSPGQLNEQFF. The CDR3 bases are TGTGCCAGCAGCCCGGGACAATTGAATGAGCAGTTCTTC.

The V and J genes are TRBV5-4 and TRBJ2-7; possibly TRBD1 for D (7 bases). V gave up 4 bases and J gave up 2 bases, with 19 bases separating them. Germline CDR1 and CDR2: SGHNT and YYREEE (reference sequence). The CDR3 consists of 16 residues. CDR3 amino acids: CASSQGGGVGTYEQYF. The CDR3 nucleotides read TGTGCCAGCAGCCAGGGGGGTGGGGTAGGAACCTACGAGCAGTACTTC.

The gene calls are TRBV19 and TRBJ1-5; TRBD1 is a possible D gene (6 bases). Germline V gives CDR1 LNHDA, CDR2 SQIVND (reference sequence). Trimming left V 6 bases short and J 7 bases short, with 16 bases between. The CDR3 contains 14 residues. CDR3 sequence (DNA): TGTGCCAGTAGCGGACCGGGGGGCAGACAGCCCCAGCATTTT. Its protein product is CASSGPGGRQPQHF.

The sample holds one count of this clone. CDR3: CASSLTAGTAYEQYF. The CDR3 nucleotides read TGTGCCAGCAGCTTAACGGCAGGGACCGCCTACGAGCAGTACTTC. The chain employs TRBV7-3 and TRBJ2-7; D may be TRBD1 or TRBD2 (5 bases each). The CDR3 sequence is 15 residues long. The germline V gene has CDR1 SGHTA and CDR2 FQGTGA. With 0 bases removed from V and 2 bases from J, the gap between germline ends came to 11 bases.

The J gene is TRBJ2-5, the V gene TRBV11-2; TRBD2 matches at 9 bases. This CDR3 contains 15 residues. With V trimmed by 8 bases and J by 5 bases, 12 bases remained unmatched. Germline CDR1 SGHAT, CDR2 FQNNGV. The CDR3 spells CASFATSGPAETQYF. The CDR3 DNA sequence: TGTGCCAGCTTCGCGACTAGCGGACCTGCGGAGACCCAGTACTTC.

This clone occurred once. This rearrangement joins TRBV2 to TRBJ1-4, with a possible D match to TRBD1 (5 bases). Trimming stripped 6 bases from V and 7 bases from J, with 15 bases between. CDR1 SNHLY and CDR2 FYNNEI come from the germline V gene. The CDR3 runs 14 residues. The CDR3 spells CASRVRQGGEKLFF. Written as DNA, the CDR3 is TGTGCCAGCAGAGTGAGGCAGGGCGGTGAAAAACTGTTTTTT.

The V gene is TRBV6-6, the J gene TRBJ1-1; D might be TRBD1 (5 bases). V was cut by 4 bases and J by 3 bases, with 12 bases left in between. This CDR3 is 14 amino acids long. Germline CDR1 reads MNHNY; CDR2 reads SVGAGI (reference sequence). The CDR3 nucleotides are TGTGCCAGCAGTTCTGGAGGGACCTACACTGAAGCTTTCTTT. This encodes CASSSGGTYTEAFF.

This chain connects TRBV19 to TRBJ1-4; D may be TRBD1 (5 bases). Germline V gives CDR1 LNHDA, CDR2 SQIVND (reference sequence). CDR3 length: 14 residues. Trimming removed 7 bases from V and 7 bases from J, with 16 bases in between. In DNA form, the CDR3 reads TGTGCCAGTAAACGACAGCGAGAAGGTGAAAAACTGTTTTTT. As protein: CASKRQREGEKLFF. Drawing the rest from reference TRBV19 and TRBJ1-4, the complete variable domain is DGGITQSPKYLFRKEGQNVTLSCEQNLNHDAMYWYRQDPGQGLRLIYYSQIVNDFQKGDIAEGYSVSREKKESFPLTVTSAQKNPTAFYLCASKRQREGEKLFFGSGTQLSVL.

This clone has a handful of counts. The V gene is TRBV29-1, the J gene TRBJ1-2; the D gene is possibly TRBD1 (5 bases). The V and J ends lost 5 bases and 4 bases respectively, with 20 bases between them. The length of the CDR3 is 15 residues. Germline V lookup: CDR1 SQVTM, CDR2 ANQGSEA. The CDR3 loop reads CSVTREPGLSYGYTF. CDR3 DNA sequence: TGCAGCGTTACTAGGGAGCCGGGACTATCCTATGGCTACACCTTC.